This is a list of T cell receptor beta chains from one sample in a study of blood T cell repertoires in COVID-19. Here immunoSEQ multiplex PCR was the method, and the copy in TCRdb shows in-frame clones only, minus some. The sample holds a few hundred thousand clones, 89% seen once. The sequenced sample consisted of PBMCs or T cells enriched from blood (not recorded which). The receptors here all came from a woman in her fifties or sixties who had recovered from COVID-19. Each CDR3 is given with its conserved first and last residue. D genes are given only for firm matches. Clone size, where shown, is once, few, many, or a class for clones that have expanded.

size,V,J,D,DNA,CDR3
NA,TRBV3-1/TRBV3-2,TRBJ2-2,TRBD2,TGTGCCAGCAGCCAAGGACTAGCGGGTGGGGAGCTGTTTTTT,CASSQGLAGGELFF
NA,TRBV13,TRBJ2-5,TRBD1,TGTGCCACCGGACAGGGGGGCCGAGAGACCCAGTACTTC,CATGQGGRETQYF
NA,TRBV5-6,TRBJ1-1,NA,TGTGCCAGCAGCTTGGGCTGGGGGGGGCACACTGAAGCTTTCTTT,CASSLGWGGHTEAFF
NA,TRBV15,TRBJ1-3,NA,TGTGCCACCAGCACTCGGGGCTCTGGAAACACCATATATTTT,CATSTRGSGNTIYF
NA,TRBV5-1,TRBJ1-3,NA,TGCGCCAGCAGCACCGACGGGAACTCTGGAAACACCATATATTTT,CASSTDGNSGNTIYF
NA,TRBV6-6,TRBJ2-3,TRBD2,TGTGCCAGCAGAAGGACTAGCGGTGGGGACGCGCAGTATTTT,CASRRTSGGDAQYF
NA,TRBV28,TRBJ1-5,NA,TGTGCCAGCAGTGTCAGACATTCTAGCAATCAGCCCCAGCATTTT,CASSVRHSSNQPQHF
once,TRBV5-1,TRBJ2-3,TRBD2,TGCGCCAGCAGCTTGGTGACTAGCGGGGGAGATACGCAGTATTTT,CASSLVTSGGDTQYF
NA,TRBV5-4,TRBJ1-2,TRBD1,TGTGCCAGCAGCAGGGACAGGGCTAACTATGGCTACACCTTC,CASSRDRANYGYTF
NA,TRBV28,TRBJ1-5,NA,TGTGCCAGCAGCTCAACGGGGACATTTAGCAATCAGCCCCAGCATTTT,CASSSTGTFSNQPQHF